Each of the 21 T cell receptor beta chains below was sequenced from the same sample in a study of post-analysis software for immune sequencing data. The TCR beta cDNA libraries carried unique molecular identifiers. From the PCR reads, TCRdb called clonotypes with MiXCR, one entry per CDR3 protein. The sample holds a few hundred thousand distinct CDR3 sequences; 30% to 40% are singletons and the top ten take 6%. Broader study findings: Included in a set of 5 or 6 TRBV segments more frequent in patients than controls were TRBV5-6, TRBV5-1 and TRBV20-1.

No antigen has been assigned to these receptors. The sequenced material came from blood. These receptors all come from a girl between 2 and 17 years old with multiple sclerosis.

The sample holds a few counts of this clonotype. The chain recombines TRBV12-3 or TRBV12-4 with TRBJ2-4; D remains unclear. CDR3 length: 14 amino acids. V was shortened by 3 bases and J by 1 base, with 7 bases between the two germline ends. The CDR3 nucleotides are TGTGCCAGCAGTTTCCCGTCGGCCAAAAACATTCAGTACTTC. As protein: CASSFPSAKNIQYF.

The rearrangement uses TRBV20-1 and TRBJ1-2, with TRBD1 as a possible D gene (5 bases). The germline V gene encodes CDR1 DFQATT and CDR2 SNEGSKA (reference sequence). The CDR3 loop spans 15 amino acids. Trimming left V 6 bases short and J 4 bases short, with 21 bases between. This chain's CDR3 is CSALTGTPTGYGYTF. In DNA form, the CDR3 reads TGCAGTGCGCTTACCGGGACCCCTACGGGCTATGGCTACACCTTC.

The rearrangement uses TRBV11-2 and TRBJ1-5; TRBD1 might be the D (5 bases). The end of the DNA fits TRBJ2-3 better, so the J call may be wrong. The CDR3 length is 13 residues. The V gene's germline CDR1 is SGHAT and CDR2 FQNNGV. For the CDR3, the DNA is TGTGCCAGCAGAGAAGCAGGGAATCAGCCCCAGTATTTT. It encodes CASREAGNQPQYF.

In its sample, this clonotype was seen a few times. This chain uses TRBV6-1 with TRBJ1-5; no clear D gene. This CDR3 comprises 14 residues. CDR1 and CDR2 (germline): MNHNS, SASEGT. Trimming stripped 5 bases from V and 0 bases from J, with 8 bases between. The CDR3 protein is CASSPTYSNQPQHF. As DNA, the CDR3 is TGTGCCAGCAGTCCAACGTATAGCAATCAGCCCCAGCATTTT.

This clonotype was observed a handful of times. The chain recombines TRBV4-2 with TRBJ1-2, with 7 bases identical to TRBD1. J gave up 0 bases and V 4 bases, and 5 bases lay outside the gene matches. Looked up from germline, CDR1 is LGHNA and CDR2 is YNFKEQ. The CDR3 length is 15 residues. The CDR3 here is CASSLDRVSNYGYTF. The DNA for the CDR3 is TGTGCCAGCAGCCTAGACAGGGTGTCTAACTATGGCTACACCTTC.

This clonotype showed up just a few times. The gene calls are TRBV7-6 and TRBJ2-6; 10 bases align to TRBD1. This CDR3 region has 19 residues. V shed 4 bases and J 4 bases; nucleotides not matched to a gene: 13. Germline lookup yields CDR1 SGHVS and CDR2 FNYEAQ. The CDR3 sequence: CASSSKSGTGVEGANVLTF. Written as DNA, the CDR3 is TGTGCCAGCAGCTCAAAGTCCGGGACAGGGGTGGAAGGGGCCAACGTCCTGACTTTC.

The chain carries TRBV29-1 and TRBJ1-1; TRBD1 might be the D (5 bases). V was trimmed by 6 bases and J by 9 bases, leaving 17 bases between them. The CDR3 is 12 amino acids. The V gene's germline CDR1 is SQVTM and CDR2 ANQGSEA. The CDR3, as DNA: TGCAGCGTCCCCTTTACAGGACCCCAAGCTTTCTTT. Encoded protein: CSVPFTGPQAFF.

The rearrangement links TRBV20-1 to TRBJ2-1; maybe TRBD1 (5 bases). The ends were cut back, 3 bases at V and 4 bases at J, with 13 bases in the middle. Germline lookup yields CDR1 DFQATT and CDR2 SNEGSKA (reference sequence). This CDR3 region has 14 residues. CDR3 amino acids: CSASLPGPYNEQFF. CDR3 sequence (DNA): TGCAGTGCTAGCTTGCCAGGGCCTTACAATGAGCAGTTCTTC.

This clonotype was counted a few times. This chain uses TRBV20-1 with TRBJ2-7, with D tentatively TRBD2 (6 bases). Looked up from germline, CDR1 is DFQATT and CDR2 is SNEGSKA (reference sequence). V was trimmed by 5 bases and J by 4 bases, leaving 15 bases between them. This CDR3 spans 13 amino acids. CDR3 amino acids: CSAPLRTKYEQYF. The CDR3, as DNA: TGCAGTGCTCCCCTCCGGACTAAGTACGAGCAGTACTTC.

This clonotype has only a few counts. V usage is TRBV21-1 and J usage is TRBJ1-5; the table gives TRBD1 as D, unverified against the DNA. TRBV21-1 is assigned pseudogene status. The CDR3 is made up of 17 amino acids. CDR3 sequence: CASSKAWAGYRNQPQHF. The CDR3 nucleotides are TGTGCCAGCAGCAAAGCATGGGCGGGTTATAGGAATCAGCCCCAGCATTTT.

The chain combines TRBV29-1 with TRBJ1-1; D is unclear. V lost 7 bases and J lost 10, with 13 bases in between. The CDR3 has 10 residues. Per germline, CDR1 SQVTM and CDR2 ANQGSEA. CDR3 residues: CSGPAGRAFF. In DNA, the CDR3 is TGCAGCGGGCCCGCGGGGAGAGCTTTCTTT.

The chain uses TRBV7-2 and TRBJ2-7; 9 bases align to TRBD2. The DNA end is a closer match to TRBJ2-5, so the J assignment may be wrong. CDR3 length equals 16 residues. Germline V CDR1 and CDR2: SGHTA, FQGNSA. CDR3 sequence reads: CASSLGLRSGGGTQYF. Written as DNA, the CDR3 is TGTGCCAGCAGCTTAGGTCTGCGTAGCGGGGGAGGGACCCAGTACTTC.

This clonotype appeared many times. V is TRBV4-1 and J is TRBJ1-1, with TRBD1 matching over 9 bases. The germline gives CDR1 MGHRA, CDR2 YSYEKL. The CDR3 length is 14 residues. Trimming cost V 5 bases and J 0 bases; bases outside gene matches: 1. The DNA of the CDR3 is TGCGCCAGCAGCAGACAGGGGGTGAACACTGAAGCTTTCTTT. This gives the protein CASSRQGVNTEAFF.

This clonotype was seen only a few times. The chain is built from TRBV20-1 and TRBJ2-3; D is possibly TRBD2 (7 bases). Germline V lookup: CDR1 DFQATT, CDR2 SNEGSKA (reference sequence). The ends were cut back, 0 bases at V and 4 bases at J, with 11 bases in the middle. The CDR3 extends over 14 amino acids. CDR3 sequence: CSARDPGGADTQYF. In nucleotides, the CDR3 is TGCAGTGCTAGAGATCCGGGGGGCGCAGATACGCAGTATTTT.

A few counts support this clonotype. This CDR3 reads CSVDRDRTDTQYF. CDR3 nucleotides: TGCAGCGTTGACCGGGACAGGACAGATACGCAGTATTTT. The chain carries TRBV29-1 and TRBJ2-3; 8 nucleotides line up with TRBD1. The ends lost 3 bases at V and 3 bases at J; junction bases unmatched: 2. CDR3 length: 13 amino acids. The V gene's germline CDR1 is SQVTM and CDR2 ANQGSEA.

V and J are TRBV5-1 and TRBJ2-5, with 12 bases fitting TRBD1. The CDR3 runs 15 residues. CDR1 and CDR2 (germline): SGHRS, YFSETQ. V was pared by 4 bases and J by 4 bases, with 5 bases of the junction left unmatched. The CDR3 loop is CASSQGDRGRETQYF. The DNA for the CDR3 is TGCGCCAGCAGCCAGGGGGACAGGGGGCGAGAGACCCAGTACTTC.

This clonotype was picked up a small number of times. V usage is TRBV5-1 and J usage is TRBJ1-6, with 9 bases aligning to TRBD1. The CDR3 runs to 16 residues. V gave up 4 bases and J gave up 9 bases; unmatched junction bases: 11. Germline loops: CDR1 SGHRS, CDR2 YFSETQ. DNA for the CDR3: TGCGCCAGCAGCATTGAGGCCGGGACAGGGAGTTCACCCCTCCACTTT. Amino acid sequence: CASSIEAGTGSSPLHF.

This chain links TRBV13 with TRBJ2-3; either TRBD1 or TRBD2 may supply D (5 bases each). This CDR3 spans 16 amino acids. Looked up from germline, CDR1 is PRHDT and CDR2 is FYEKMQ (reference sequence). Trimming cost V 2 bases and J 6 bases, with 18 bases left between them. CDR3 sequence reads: CASSLRRGGTADTQYF. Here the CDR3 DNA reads TGTGCCAGCAGCTTAAGGCGTGGGGGAACCGCGGATACGCAGTATTTT.

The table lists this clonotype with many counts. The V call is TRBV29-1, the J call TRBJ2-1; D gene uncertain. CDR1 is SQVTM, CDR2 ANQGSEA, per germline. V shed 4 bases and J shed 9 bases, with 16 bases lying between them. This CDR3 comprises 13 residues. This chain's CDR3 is CSVASGYRLEQFF. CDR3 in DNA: TGCAGCGTTGCGTCCGGTTACCGCCTTGAGCAGTTCTTC.

The CDR3 reads CASSPGTGNHYGYTF. DNA for the CDR3: TGTGCCAGCAGCCCGGGGACAGGGAACCACTATGGCTACACCTTC. This rearrangement joins TRBV7-3 to TRBJ1-2, with TRBD1 identical over 9 bases. CDR1 and CDR2 from the germline V gene are SGHTA and FQGTGA. This CDR3 comprises 15 residues. V was pared by 5 bases and J by 3 bases, with 7 bases of the junction left unmatched. Full variable domain (remainder filled in from reference TRBV7-3 and TRBJ1-2): GAGVSQTPSNKVTEKGKYVELRCDPISGHTALYWYRQSLGQGPEFLIYFQGTGAADDSGLPNDRFFAVRPEGSVSTLKIQRTERGDSAVYLCASSPGTGNHYGYTFGSGTRLTVV.

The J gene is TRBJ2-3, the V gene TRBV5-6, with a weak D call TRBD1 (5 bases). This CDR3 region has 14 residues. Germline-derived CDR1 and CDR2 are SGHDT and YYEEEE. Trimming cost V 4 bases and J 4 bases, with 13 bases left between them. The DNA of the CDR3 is TGTGCCAGCAGCACGGCTAGGGGCGCAGATACGCAGTATTTT. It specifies CASSTARGADTQYF.